This TCR beta chain was identified in a study of cytomegalovirus exposure and HLA in healthy donors. Study-wide findings and caveats: Evidence from a later analysis indicated that most CMV-associated TCR beta chains looked HLA-restricted. It was likely that a cluster of highly shared sequence variants was a sequencing artifact.

About this clone itself: Its matching antigen is unknown.

This CDR3 is 18 amino acids long. Germline V CDR1 and CDR2: SGHDT, YYEEEE. The V and J ends lost 3 bases and 0 bases respectively, with 19 bases between them. PCR amplification relied on 60 Vbeta primers (plus 13 Jbeta primers). TCRdb's table, derived via immunoSEQ multiplex PCR, lists solely in-frame clones and lacks some. The table records some 150,000 clones, 60% to 80% of them present only once. V and J are TRBV5-6 and TRBJ1-5; D is uncertain. Sequencing used PBMCs. This sequence was found in a man younger than 45 in good health and CMV-seropositive. In nucleotides, the CDR3 is TGTGCCAGCAGCTCCATGATTGAGACGGGGAATAGCAATCAGCCCCAGCATTTT. As protein: CASSSMIETGNSNQPQHF. The full variable domain, in which reference TRBV5-6 and TRBJ1-5 provide the parts outside the CDR3, is DAGVTQSPTHLIKTRGQQVTLRCSPKSGHDTVSWYQQALGQGPQFIFQYYEEEERQRGNFPDRFSGHQFPNYSSELNVNALLLGDSALYLCASSSMIETGNSNQPQHFGDGTRLSIL.